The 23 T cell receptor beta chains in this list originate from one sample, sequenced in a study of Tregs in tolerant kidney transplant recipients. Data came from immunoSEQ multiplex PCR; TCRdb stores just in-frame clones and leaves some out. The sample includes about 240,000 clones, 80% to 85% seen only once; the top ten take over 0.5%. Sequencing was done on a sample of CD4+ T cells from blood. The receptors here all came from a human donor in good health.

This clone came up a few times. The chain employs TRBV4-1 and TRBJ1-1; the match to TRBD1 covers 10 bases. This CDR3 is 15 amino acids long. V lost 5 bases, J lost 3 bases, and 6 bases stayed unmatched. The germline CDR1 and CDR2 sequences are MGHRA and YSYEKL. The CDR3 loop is CASSWTGGMDTEAFF. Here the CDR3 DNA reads TGCGCCAGCAGCTGGACAGGGGGGATGGACACTGAAGCTTTCTTT.

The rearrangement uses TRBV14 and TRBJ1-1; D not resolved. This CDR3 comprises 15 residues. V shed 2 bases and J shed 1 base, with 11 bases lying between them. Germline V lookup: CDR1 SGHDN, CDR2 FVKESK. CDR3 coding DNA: TGTGCCAGCAGCCAACTCACGGGCCAGAACACTGAAGCTTTCTTT. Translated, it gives CASSQLTGQNTEAFF.

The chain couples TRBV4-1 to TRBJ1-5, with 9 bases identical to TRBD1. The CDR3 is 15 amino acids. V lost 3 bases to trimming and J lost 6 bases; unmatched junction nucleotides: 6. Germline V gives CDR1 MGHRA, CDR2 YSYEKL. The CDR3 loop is CASSHPTGGGQPQHF. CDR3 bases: TGCGCCAGCAGCCACCCGACAGGGGGTGGTCAGCCCCAGCATTTT.

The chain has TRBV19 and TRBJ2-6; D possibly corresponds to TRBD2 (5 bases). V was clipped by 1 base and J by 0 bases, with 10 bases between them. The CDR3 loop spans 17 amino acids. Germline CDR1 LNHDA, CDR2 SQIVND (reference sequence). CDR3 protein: CASSIGGANSGANVLTF. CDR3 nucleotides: TGTGCCAGTAGTATAGGGGGAGCGAACTCTGGGGCCAACGTCCTGACTTTC. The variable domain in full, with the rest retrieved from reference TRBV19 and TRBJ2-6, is DGGITQSPKYLFRKEGQNVTLSCEQNLNHDAMYWYRQDPGQGLRLIYYSQIVNDFQKGDIAEGYSVSREKKESFPLTVTSAQKNPTAFYLCASSIGGANSGANVLTFGAGSRLTVL.

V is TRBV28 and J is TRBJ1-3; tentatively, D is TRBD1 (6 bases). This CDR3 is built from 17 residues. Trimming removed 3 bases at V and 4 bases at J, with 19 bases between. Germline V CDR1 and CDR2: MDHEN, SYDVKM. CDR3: CASSFIQGRFGGNTIYF. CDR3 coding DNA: TGTGCCAGCAGTTTTATCCAGGGGCGATTTGGAGGAAACACCATATATTTT. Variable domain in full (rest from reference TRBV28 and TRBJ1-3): DVKVTQSSRYLVKRTGEKVFLECVQDMDHENMFWYRQDPGLGLRLIYFSYDVKMKEKGDIPEGYSVSREKKERFSLILESASTNQTSMYLCASSFIQGRFGGNTIYFGEGSWLTVV.

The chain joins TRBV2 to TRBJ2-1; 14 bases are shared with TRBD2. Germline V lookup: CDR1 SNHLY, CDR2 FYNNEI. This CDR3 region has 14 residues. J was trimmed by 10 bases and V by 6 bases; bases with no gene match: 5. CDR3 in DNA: TGTGCCAGCAGAGCGGGACTAGCGGGGGAAGAGCAGTTCTTC. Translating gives CASRAGLAGEEQFF.

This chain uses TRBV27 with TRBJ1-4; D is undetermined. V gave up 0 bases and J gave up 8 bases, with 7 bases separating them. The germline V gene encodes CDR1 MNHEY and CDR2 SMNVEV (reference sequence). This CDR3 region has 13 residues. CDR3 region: CASSLSRWEKLFF. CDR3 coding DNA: TGTGCCAGCAGTTTATCGCGATGGGAAAAACTGTTTTTT.

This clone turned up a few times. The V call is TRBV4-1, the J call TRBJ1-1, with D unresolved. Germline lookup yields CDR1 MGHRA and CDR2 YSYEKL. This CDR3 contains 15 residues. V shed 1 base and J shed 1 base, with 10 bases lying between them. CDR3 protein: CASSQGKVGNTEAFF. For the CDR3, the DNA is TGCGCCAGCAGCCAAGGGAAGGTGGGGAACACTGAAGCTTTCTTT.

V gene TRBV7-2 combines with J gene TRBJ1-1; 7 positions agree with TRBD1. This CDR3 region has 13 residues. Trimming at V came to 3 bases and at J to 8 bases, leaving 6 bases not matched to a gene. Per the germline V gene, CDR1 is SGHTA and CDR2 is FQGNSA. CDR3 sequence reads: CASSFARQGEAFF. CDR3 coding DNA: TGTGCCAGCAGCTTTGCCCGACAGGGCGAAGCTTTCTTT. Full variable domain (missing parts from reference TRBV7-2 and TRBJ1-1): GAGVSQSPSNKVTEKGKDVELRCDPISGHTALYWYRQSLGQGLEFLIYFQGNSAPDKSGLPSDRFSAERTGGSVSTLTIQRTQQEDSAVYLCASSFARQGEAFFGQGTRLTVV.

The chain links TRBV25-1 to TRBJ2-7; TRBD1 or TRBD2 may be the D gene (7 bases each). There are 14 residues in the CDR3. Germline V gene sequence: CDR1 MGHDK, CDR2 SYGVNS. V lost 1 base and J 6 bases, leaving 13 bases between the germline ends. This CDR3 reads CASSEWEGAGEQYF. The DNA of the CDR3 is TGTGCCAGCAGTGAATGGGAGGGGGCGGGCGAGCAGTACTTC.

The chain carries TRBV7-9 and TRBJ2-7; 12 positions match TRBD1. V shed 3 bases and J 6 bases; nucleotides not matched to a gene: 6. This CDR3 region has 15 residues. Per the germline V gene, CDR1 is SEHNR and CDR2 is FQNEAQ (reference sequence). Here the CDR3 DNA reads TGTGCCAGCAGCTTGGGGACAGGGGGCCCGTCCGAGCAGTACTTC. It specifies CASSLGTGGPSEQYF. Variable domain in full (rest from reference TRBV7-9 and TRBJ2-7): DTGVSQNPRHKITKRGQNVTFRCDPISEHNRLYWYRQTLGQGPEFLTYFQNEAQLEKSRLLSDRFSAERPKGSFSTLEIQRTEQGDSAMYLCASSLGTGGPSEQYFGPGTRLTVT.

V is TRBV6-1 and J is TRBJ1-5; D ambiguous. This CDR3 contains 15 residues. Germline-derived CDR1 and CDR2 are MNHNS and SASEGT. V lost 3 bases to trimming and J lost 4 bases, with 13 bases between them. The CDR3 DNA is TGTGCCAGCAGTGAGGTCTGGAAGGGAAATCAGCCCCAGCATTTT. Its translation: CASSEVWKGNQPQHF.

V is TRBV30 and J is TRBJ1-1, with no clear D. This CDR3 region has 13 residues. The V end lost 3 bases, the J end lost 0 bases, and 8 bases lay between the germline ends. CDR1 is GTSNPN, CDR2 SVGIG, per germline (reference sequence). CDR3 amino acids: CAWREGVNTEAFF. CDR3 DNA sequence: TGTGCCTGGAGGGAGGGTGTGAACACTGAAGCTTTCTTT.

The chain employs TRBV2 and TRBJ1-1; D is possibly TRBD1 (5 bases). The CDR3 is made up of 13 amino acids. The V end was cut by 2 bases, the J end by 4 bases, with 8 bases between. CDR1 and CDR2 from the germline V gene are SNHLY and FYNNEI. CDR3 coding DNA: TGTGCCAGCAGTGAACAAAGGGGCACTGAAGCTTTCTTT. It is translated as CASSEQRGTEAFF.

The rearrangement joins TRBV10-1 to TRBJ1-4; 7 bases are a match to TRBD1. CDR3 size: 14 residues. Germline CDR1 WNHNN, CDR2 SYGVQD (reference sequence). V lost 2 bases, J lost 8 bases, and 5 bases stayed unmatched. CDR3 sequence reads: CASSEGQEEEKLFF. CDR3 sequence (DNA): TGCGCCAGCAGTGAGGGACAGGAGGAGGAAAAACTGTTTTTT.

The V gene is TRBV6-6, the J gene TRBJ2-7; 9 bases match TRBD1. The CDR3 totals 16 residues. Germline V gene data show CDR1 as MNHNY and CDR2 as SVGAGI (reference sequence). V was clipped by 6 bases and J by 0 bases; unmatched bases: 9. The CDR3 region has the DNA TGTGCCAGCAGGAATCTCTTGGGACAGGGCTCCTACGAGCAGTACTTC. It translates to CASRNLLGQGSYEQYF.

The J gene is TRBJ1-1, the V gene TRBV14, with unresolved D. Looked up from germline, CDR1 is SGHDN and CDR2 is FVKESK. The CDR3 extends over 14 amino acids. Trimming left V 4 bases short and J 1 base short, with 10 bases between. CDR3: CASSRFTGNTEAFF. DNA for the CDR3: TGTGCCAGCAGCCGGTTTACGGGGAACACTGAAGCTTTCTTT. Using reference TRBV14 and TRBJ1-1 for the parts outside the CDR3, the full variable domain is EAGVTQFPSHSVIEKGQTVTLRCDPISGHDNLYWYRRVMGKEIKFLLHFVKESKQDESGMPNNRFLAERTGGTYSTLKVQPAELEDSGVYFCASSRFTGNTEAFFGQGTRLTVV.

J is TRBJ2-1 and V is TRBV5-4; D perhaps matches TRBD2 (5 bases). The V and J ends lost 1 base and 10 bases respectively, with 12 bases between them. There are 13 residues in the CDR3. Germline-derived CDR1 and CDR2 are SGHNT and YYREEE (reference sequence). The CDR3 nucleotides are TGTGCCAGCAGCTTGTTTACGTCGGGGGAGCAGTTCTTC. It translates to CASSLFTSGEQFF.

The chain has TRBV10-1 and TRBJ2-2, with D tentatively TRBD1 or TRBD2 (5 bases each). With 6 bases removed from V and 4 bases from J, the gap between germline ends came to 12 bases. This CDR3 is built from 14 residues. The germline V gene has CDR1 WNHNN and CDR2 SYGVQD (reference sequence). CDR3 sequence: CASRLGRFTGELFF. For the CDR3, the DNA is TGCGCCAGCAGGTTGGGACGGTTCACCGGGGAGCTGTTTTTT.

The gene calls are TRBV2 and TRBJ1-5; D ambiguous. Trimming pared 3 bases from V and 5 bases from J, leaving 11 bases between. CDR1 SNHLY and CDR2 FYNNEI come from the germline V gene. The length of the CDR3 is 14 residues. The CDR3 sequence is CASSDRAGDQPQHF. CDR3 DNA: TGTGCCAGCAGTGATCGGGCAGGCGATCAGCCCCAGCATTTT.

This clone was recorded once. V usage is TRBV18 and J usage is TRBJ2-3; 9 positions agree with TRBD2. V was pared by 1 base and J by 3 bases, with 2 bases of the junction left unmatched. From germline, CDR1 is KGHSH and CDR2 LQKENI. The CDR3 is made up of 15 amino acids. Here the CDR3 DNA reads TGTGCCAGCTCACCACTAGCGGGGGTTACAGATACGCAGTATTTT. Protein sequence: CASSPLAGVTDTQYF. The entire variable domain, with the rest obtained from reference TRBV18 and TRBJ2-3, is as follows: NAGVMQNPRHLVRRRGQEARLRCSPMKGHSHVYWYRQLPEEGLKFMVYLQKENIIDESGMPKERFSAEFPKEGPSILRIQQVVRGDSAAYFCASSPLAGVTDTQYFGPGTRLTVL.

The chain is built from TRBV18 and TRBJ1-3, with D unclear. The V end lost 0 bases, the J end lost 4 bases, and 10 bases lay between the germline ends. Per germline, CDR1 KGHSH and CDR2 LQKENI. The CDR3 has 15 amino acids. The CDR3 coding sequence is TGTGCCAGCTCACCACCGGTATGGGTCGGAAACACCATATATTTT. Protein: CASSPPVWVGNTIYF. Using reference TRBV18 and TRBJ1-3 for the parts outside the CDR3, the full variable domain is NAGVMQNPRHLVRRRGQEARLRCSPMKGHSHVYWYRQLPEEGLKFMVYLQKENIIDESGMPKERFSAEFPKEGPSILRIQQVVRGDSAAYFCASSPPVWVGNTIYFGEGSWLTVV.

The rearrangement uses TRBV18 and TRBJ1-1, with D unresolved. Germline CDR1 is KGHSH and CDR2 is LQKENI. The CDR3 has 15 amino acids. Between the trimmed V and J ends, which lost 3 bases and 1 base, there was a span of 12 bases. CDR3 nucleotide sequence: TGTGCCAGCTCACCCTACATGGGCCCGAACACTGAAGCTTTCTTT. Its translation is CASSPYMGPNTEAFF.